This T cell receptor (beta chain) was sequenced during a study of regulatory T cells. Overall study findings and caveats: In CD3G-deficient patients, conventional CD4+ T cells were enriched for hydrophobic CDR3 residues at positions 6 and 7.

V lost 4 bases to trimming and J lost 7 bases, with 19 bases between them. The CDR3 has 15 amino acids. Germline V gene lookup returns CDR1 LNHDA and CDR2 SQIVND (reference sequence). Primers: 52 TRBV forward and 13 TRBJ reverse. The assay was immunoSEQ multiplex PCR, and TCRdb's table has in-frame clones only and misses some. In the table there are over 25,000 clones, about 93% of which are singletons. As for this clone: Its antigen is as yet unknown.

The source of this sequence is a child under 10 years old with CD3G deficiency. The genes are TRBV19 and TRBJ1-2; TRBD1 might be the D (5 bases). The material sequenced was conventional CD4+ T cells sorted from blood. The CDR3 DNA reads TGTGCCAGTAGTACCCGGGATCTAATAAGGGGTGGCTACACCTTC. It translates to CASSTRDLIRGGYTF.